Following are 30 T cell receptor beta chains from one sample sequenced in a study of PD-1 blockade in classical Hodgkin lymphoma. Noted time point: cycle 4 day 1 (C4D1), after less than 7 weeks of nivolumab. In every patient, relapse followed autologous stem cell transplantation, while exposure to brentuximab vedotin differed. Assay used: immunoSEQ multiplex PCR; TCRdb lists only in-frame clones, some missing. The data hold approximately 30,000 clones, with around 80% observed a single time. The material was peripheral blood mononuclear cells (PBMCs), obtained before the fourth cycle of nivolumab. These receptors came from a human donor with classical Hodgkin lymphoma.

The rearrangement joins TRBV5-1 to TRBJ1-1, with D maybe TRBD1 (6 bases). This CDR3 is built from 13 residues. From germline, CDR1 is SGHRS and CDR2 YFSETQ. V lost 2 bases and J 7 bases, leaving 12 bases between the germline ends. CDR3 sequence (DNA): TGCGCCAGCAGCTTACAGGGTACTGGTGAAGCTTTCTTT. The encoded protein is CASSLQGTGEAFF.

The CDR3 DNA sequence: TGTGCCAGCAGTATTTCAGGGCTGGGGCAAGAGACCCAGTACTTC. Protein: CASSISGLGQETQYF. J is TRBJ2-5 and V is TRBV25-1, with D possibly matching TRBD1 (5 bases). Looked up from germline, CDR1 is MGHDK and CDR2 is SYGVNS. V was clipped by 5 bases and J by 2 bases, with 15 bases between them. The CDR3 length is 15 residues. The full variable domain, its missing parts supplied by reference TRBV25-1 and TRBJ2-5, is EADIYQTPRYLVIGTGKKITLECSQTMGHDKMYWYQQDPGMELHLIHYSYGVNSTEKGDLSSESTVSRIRTEHFPLTLESARPSHTSQYLCASSISGLGQETQYFGPGTRLLVL.

This chain uses TRBV19 with TRBJ1-5, with a tentative D call TRBD1 (6 bases). From germline, CDR1 is LNHDA and CDR2 SQIVND (reference sequence). Trimming pared 2 bases from V and 3 bases from J, leaving 8 bases between. This CDR3 is 14 amino acids long. The CDR3 protein is CASSISGDNQPQHF. In DNA form, the CDR3 reads TGTGCCAGTAGTATATCAGGGGACAATCAGCCCCAGCATTTT.

This sequence joins TRBV11-2 and TRBJ2-3; D not certain. Trimming removed 1 base from V and 3 bases from J, with 5 bases in between. Germline assignment: CDR1 SGHAT and CDR2 FQNNGV. This CDR3 contains 13 residues. The CDR3 spells CASSLGRTDTQYF. DNA for the CDR3: TGTGCCAGCAGCTTAGGCAGGACAGATACGCAGTATTTT.

The J gene is TRBJ2-7, the V gene TRBV5-1; D is perhaps TRBD1 (6 bases). In germline, CDR1 is SGHRS, CDR2 YFSETQ. V lost 0 bases to trimming and J lost 6 bases, with 10 bases between them. The CDR3 is 13 residues long. CDR3 nucleotides: TGCGCCAGCAGCTTGGTTTTAGGGGGCGAGCAGTACTTC. Amino acids: CASSLVLGGEQYF.

The V gene is TRBV5-6, the J gene TRBJ2-1; TRBD1 aligns across 7 bases. V shed 5 bases and J 4 bases; nucleotides not matched to a gene: 0. The CDR3 totals 12 residues. The germline V gene encodes CDR1 SGHDT and CDR2 YYEEEE. The DNA of the CDR3 is TGTGCCAGCAGGGACAGGTACAATGAGCAGTTCTTC. It translates to CASRDRYNEQFF. The full variable domain, with the rest looked up from reference TRBV5-6 and TRBJ2-1, is DAGVTQSPTHLIKTRGQQVTLRCSPKSGHDTVSWYQQALGQGPQFIFQYYEEEERQRGNFPDRFSGHQFPNYSSELNVNALLLGDSALYLCASRDRYNEQFFGPGTRLTVL.

The gene calls are TRBV27 and TRBJ1-2; D is unclear. The V gene's germline CDR1 is MNHEY and CDR2 SMNVEV (reference sequence). The CDR3 totals 13 residues. With 6 bases removed from V and 7 bases from J, the gap between germline ends came to 15 bases. CDR3 DNA: TGTGCCAGCAGGAAGGACGCCCTAAGTGGCTACACCTTC. Protein sequence: CASRKDALSGYTF.

This clone has more than one count but fewer than ten. The CDR3 region is CASSEVIAGTDTQYF. CDR3 DNA: TGTGCCAGCAGTGAAGTAATAGCGGGAACAGATACGCAGTATTTT. The rearrangement uses TRBV6-1 and TRBJ2-3; TRBD2 agrees at 8 bases. Germline CDR1 and CDR2: MNHNS and SASEGT. CDR3 length: 15 residues. The junction had 3 bases not matched to a gene; V was cut back by 1 base and J by 3 bases.

This clone has just a few counts. The chain employs TRBV14 and TRBJ2-1, with D perhaps matching TRBD2 (6 bases). V lost 1 base, J lost 4 bases, and 14 bases lay in between. CDR1 and CDR2 (germline): SGHDN, FVKESK. The length of the CDR3 is 16 residues. Here the CDR3 DNA reads TGTGCCAGCAGCCAAGGCCTAGCGTGGTTATACAATGAGCAGTTCTTC. Protein product: CASSQGLAWLYNEQFF.

This clone came up once. The chain links TRBV13 to TRBJ2-5, with D uncertain. CDR1 and CDR2 from the germline V gene are PRHDT and FYEKMQ (reference sequence). Trimming shortened V by 5 bases and J by 5 bases, and 9 bases separated the two germline ends. CDR3 length equals 12 residues. The chain's CDR3 is CASSLVGETQYF. In nucleotides, the CDR3 is TGTGCCAGCAGCCTAGTCGGGGAGACCCAGTACTTC.

The chain links TRBV2 to TRBJ2-1, with 7 bases matching TRBD2. CDR1 and CDR2 from the germline V gene are SNHLY and FYNNEI. The junction had 5 bases not matched to a gene; V was cut back by 8 bases and J by 7 bases. The CDR3 runs to 12 residues. In DNA form, the CDR3 reads TGTGCCAGCGGGAGGGCCAGGAATGAGCAGTTCTTC. This sequence encodes CASGRARNEQFF.

This clone was counted only a few times. This chain links TRBV6-1 with TRBJ1-5; no clear D. The CDR3 is made up of 13 amino acids. Germline CDR1 MNHNS, CDR2 SASEGT. Deletions cut 10 bases from V and 4 bases from J, with 14 bases between. CDR3 amino acids: CATANNRNQPQHF. The CDR3 DNA sequence: TGTGCCACCGCTAATAACAGAAATCAGCCCCAGCATTTT.

CDR3 region: CASSGDRGLSGNTIYF. The CDR3 DNA reads as TGTGCCAGCAGCGGGGACAGGGGGCTTTCTGGAAACACCATATATTTT. This chain uses TRBV9 with TRBJ1-3, with TRBD1 identical over 12 bases. This CDR3 comprises 16 residues. The junction had 2 bases not matched to a gene; V was cut back by 3 bases and J by 1 base. In germline, CDR1 is SGDLS, CDR2 YYNGEE.

The chain is built from TRBV28 and TRBJ1-5; perhaps TRBD1 as D (6 bases). Trimming removed 6 bases at V and 2 bases at J, with 14 bases between. CDR1 is MDHEN and CDR2 is SYDVKM in the germline V gene. This CDR3 has 15 residues. Here the CDR3 DNA reads TGTGCCAGCAGCCTGGACAGATGGGGCAATCAGCCCCAGCATTTT. It is translated as CASSLDRWGNQPQHF.

The chain links TRBV28 to TRBJ1-2; D may be TRBD1 (5 bases). CDR3 length equals 12 residues. Germline V lookup: CDR1 MDHEN, CDR2 SYDVKM. V was shortened by 3 bases and J by 7 bases, with 9 bases between the two germline ends. Written as DNA, the CDR3 is TGTGCCAGCAGTTTCCGTGGGGCTGGCTACACCTTC. It translates to CASSFRGAGYTF.

Turning to this clone: Other DNA sequences from this sample encode an identical CDR3 as well. This chain connects TRBV6-1 to TRBJ2-7; no firm D call. This CDR3 has 13 amino acids. Trimming removed 2 bases at V and 1 base at J, with 6 bases between. The germline V gene has CDR1 MNHNS and CDR2 SASEGT. In DNA form, the CDR3 reads TGTGCCAGCAGTGAAACGTCATCCTACGAGCAGTACTTC. This encodes CASSETSSYEQYF.

This clone came up a few times. This chain joins TRBV29-1 and TRBJ1-1; D gene unclear. The germline V gene encodes CDR1 SQVTM and CDR2 ANQGSEA. The CDR3 has 13 amino acids. V was cut by 4 bases and J by 1 base, with 10 bases left in between. Here the CDR3 DNA reads TGCAGCGTTGTGGGCAGAACGAACACTGAAGCTTTCTTT. Translated: CSVVGRTNTEAFF.

The chain links TRBV30 to TRBJ1-2; no definite D call. CDR1 GTSNPN and CDR2 SVGIG come from the germline V gene (reference sequence). The CDR3 is 11 amino acids. Trimming removed 5 bases at V and 8 bases at J, with 12 bases between. DNA for the CDR3: TGTGCCTGGCTAACAGCGGGAGGCTACACCTTC. This translates into CAWLTAGGYTF.

Note on this clone: Other nucleotide sequences from this sample produce the same CDR3. The genes are TRBV4-2 and TRBJ2-1; possible D gene TRBD2, 7 bases. CDR3 length: 17 residues. V was clipped by 0 bases and J by 5 bases, with 17 bases between them. Germline loops: CDR1 LGHNA, CDR2 YNFKEQ. The CDR3 DNA follows: TGTGCCAGCAGCCAAGATTCAAGGGGGAGGGCGGACAATGAGCAGTTCTTC. As protein: CASSQDSRGRADNEQFF.

The chain has TRBV6-1 and TRBJ2-2, with 8 bases aligning to TRBD2. Germline trimming cut 6 bases from V and 5 bases from J; bases unmatched to any gene: 2. Germline assignment: CDR1 MNHNS and CDR2 SASEGT. CDR3 length: 13 amino acids. In DNA, the CDR3 is TGTGCCAGCAGCTCTAGCGGGACCGGGGAGCTGTTTTTT. This sequence encodes CASSSSGTGELFF.

The genes are TRBV11-2 and TRBJ2-1; TRBD2 aligns across 10 bases. Per germline, CDR1 SGHAT and CDR2 FQNNGV. CDR3 length: 15 amino acids. The junction had 4 bases not matched to a gene; V was cut back by 2 bases and J by 6 bases. CDR3 amino acids: CASSLLAGVPNEQFF. CDR3 DNA sequence: TGTGCCAGCAGCTTACTAGCGGGAGTCCCCAATGAGCAGTTCTTC.

This clone was seen only a few times. The chain joins TRBV29-1 to TRBJ2-3, with 12 bases matching TRBD2. The CDR3 runs to 15 residues. Germline V lookup: CDR1 SQVTM, CDR2 ANQGSEA. V dropped 7 bases and J dropped 0; count of bases not matched to a gene: 5. The CDR3 nucleotides read TGCAGCGGCCGGACTAGCGGGGAAAGCACAGATACGCAGTATTTT. Translated: CSGRTSGESTDTQYF.

This clone showed up just once. The chain uses TRBV15 and TRBJ1-5; TRBD1 might be the D (5 bases). The CDR3 covers 14 residues. Germline-derived CDR1 and CDR2 are LNHNV and YYDKDF (reference sequence). Trimming took off 8 bases at V and 0 bases at J, with 11 bases between the two ends. The CDR3 reads CATGPRVSNQPQHF. The CDR3 DNA follows: TGTGCCACCGGTCCCAGGGTTAGCAATCAGCCCCAGCATTTT.

The gene calls are TRBV19 and TRBJ2-3; 9 bases match TRBD2. CDR3 length equals 14 residues. With V trimmed by 6 bases and J by 1 base, 2 bases remained unmatched. CDR1 and CDR2 (germline): LNHDA, SQIVND (reference sequence). The chain's CDR3 is CASRPSGGTDTQYF. The CDR3 region has the DNA TGTGCCAGTAGGCCTAGCGGGGGCACAGATACGCAGTATTTT.

This chain connects TRBV6-1 to TRBJ1-4; tentatively, D is TRBD1 (6 bases). With 4 bases removed from V and 0 bases from J, the gap between germline ends came to 15 bases. The CDR3 length is 17 residues. Germline V gives CDR1 MNHNS, CDR2 SASEGT. CDR3 sequence reads: CASSVDRILATNEKLFF. The CDR3 DNA reads as TGTGCCAGCAGTGTCGACAGGATTCTAGCAACTAATGAAAAACTGTTTTTT.

V gene TRBV5-1 combines with J gene TRBJ1-1, with TRBD1 identical over 8 bases. The ends lost 4 bases at V and 0 bases at J; junction bases unmatched: 11. Germline lookup yields CDR1 SGHRS and CDR2 YFSETQ. The CDR3 is 17 residues long. CDR3 protein: CASSRTGTRGMNTEAFF. CDR3 sequence (DNA): TGCGCCAGCAGCCGGACAGGGACACGAGGGATGAACACTGAAGCTTTCTTT.

This chain joins TRBV12-5 and TRBJ2-1; unclear D gene. The V end was cut by 5 bases, the J end by 9 bases, with 8 bases between. Per the germline V gene, CDR1 is LGHNT and CDR2 is FRNRAP. The CDR3 runs to 11 residues. The CDR3 loop reads CASGGWGEQFF. DNA for the CDR3: TGTGCTAGTGGTGGTTGGGGTGAGCAGTTCTTC.

This chain links TRBV15 with TRBJ1-4; 10 nucleotides match TRBD1. V lost 1 base to trimming and J lost 6 bases; unmatched junction nucleotides: 5. The CDR3 consists of 16 residues. CDR1 is LNHNV, CDR2 YYDKDF, per germline (reference sequence). The chain's CDR3 is CATSRVSGTGDEKLFF. The CDR3, as DNA: TGTGCCACCAGCAGAGTTTCCGGGACAGGGGATGAAAAACTGTTTTTT.

The chain uses TRBV19 and TRBJ2-2; no definite D call. CDR1 LNHDA and CDR2 SQIVND come from the germline V gene (reference sequence). Trimming pared 4 bases from V and 1 base from J, leaving 7 bases between. The CDR3 length is 14 residues. The CDR3 DNA follows: TGTGCCAGTAGTACTCTAAGGAACACCGGGGAGCTGTTTTTT. This sequence encodes CASSTLRNTGELFF.

The V gene is TRBV10-3, the J gene TRBJ2-7; D is ambiguous. Germline V gene sequence: CDR1 ENHRY, CDR2 SYGVKD. There are 13 residues in the CDR3. The V end lost 2 bases, the J end lost 4 bases, and 9 bases lay between the germline ends. The chain's CDR3 is CAISEAPSYEQYF. The CDR3 nucleotides are TGTGCCATCAGTGAGGCGCCGTCATACGAGCAGTACTTC.